This TCR beta chain was sequenced in a study of blood T cell repertoires in COVID-19. Germline-derived CDR1 and CDR2 are MNHNY and SVGAGI (reference sequence). V lost 1 base and J lost 1, with 8 bases in between. This CDR3 has 15 residues. Using immunoSEQ multiplex PCR, the repertoire was profiled, and TCRdb retains in-frame clones only, with some absent. Of roughly 250,000 clones listed, approximately 91% were seen once; the top ten hold 2.5% to 3%. Seattle patients were enrolled during active infection and followed longitudinally. This chain connects TRBV6-6 to TRBJ1-5; D may be TRBD1 (6 bases). This clonotype was sampled from a person aged 18 to 30 with COVID-19, enrolled during active disease. Sequenced: peripheral blood. The CDR3 protein is CASSYYRDSNQPQHF. Written as DNA, the CDR3 is TGTGCCAGCAGTTACTACAGGGACAGCAATCAGCCCCAGCATTTT.